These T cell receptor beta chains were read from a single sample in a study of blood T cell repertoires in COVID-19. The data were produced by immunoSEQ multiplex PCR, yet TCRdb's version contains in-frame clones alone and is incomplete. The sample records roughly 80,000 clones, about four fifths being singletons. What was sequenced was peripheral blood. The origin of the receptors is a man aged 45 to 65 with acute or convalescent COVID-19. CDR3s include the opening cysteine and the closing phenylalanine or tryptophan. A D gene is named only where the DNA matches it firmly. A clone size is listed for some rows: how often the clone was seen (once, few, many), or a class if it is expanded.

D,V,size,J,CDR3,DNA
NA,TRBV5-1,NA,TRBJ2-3,CASSLGQDTDTQYF,TGCGCCAGCAGCCTAGGACAAGACACAGATACGCAGTATTTT
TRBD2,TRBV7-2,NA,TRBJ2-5,CASSTSGRGETQYF,TGTGCCAGCAGTACTAGCGGGAGGGGAGAGACCCAGTACTTC
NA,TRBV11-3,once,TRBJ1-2,CASSRDPRSGGYTF,TGTGCCAGCAGCAGAGACCCCAGGTCAGGTGGCTACACCTTC
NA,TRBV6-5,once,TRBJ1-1,CASSYSPGTSEAFF,TGTGCCAGCAGTTACTCGCCCGGGACATCGGAAGCTTTCTTT
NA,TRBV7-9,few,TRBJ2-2,CASSPRGGARTGELFF,TGTGCCAGCAGCCCCCGGGGCGGGGCCAGGACCGGGGAGCTGTTTTTT
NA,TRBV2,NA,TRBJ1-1,CASSPQGPNTEAFF,TGTGCCAGCAGCCCACAGGGTCCGAACACTGAAGCTTTCTTT
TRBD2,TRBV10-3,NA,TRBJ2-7,CAISAGGYEQYF,TGTGCCATCAGTGCGGGGGGCTACGAGCAGTACTTC
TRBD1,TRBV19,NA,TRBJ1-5,CASSTGTGSSNQPQHF,TGTGCCAGTAGTACAGGGACAGGGTCTAGCAATCAGCCCCAGCATTTT
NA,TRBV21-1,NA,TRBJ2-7,CASSGESSYEQYF,TGTGCCAGCAGCGGGGAGAGCTCCTACGAGCAGTACTTC
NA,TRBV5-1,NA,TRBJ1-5,CASSLERLGFGKFSNQPQHF,TGCGCCAGCAGCTTGGAAAGGCTTGGGTTCGGGAAATTTAGCAATCAGCCCCAGCATTTT
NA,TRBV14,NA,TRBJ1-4,CASSQDPGINEKLFF,TGTGCCAGCAGCCAAGATCCGGGGATTAATGAAAAACTGTTTTTT
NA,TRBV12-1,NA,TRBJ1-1,CASSSTGYTEAFF,TGTGCCAGCAGTTCGACAGGGTACACTGAAGCTTTCTTT
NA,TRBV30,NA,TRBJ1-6,CAWSKRGSPLHF,TGTGCCTGGAGTAAGCGGGGCTCACCCCTCCACTTT
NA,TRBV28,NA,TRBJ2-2,CASSFLRGPTTGELFF,TGTGCCAGCAGTTTCCTCAGGGGACCAACAACCGGGGAGCTGTTTTTT
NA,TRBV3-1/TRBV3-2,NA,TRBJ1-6,CASSQARNSPLHF,TGTGCCAGCAGCCAAGCCCGTAATTCACCCCTCCACTTT
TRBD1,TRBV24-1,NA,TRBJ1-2,CATSDRDRDNYGYTF,TGTGCCACCAGTGACCGGGACAGAGATAACTATGGCTACACCTTC
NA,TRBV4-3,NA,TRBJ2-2,CASSQDSEQANTGELFF,TGCGCCAGCAGCCAAGATAGTGAGCAGGCGAACACCGGGGAGCTGTTTTTT
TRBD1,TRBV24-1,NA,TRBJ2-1,CATSDPMGQSSYNEQFF,TGTGCCACCAGTGACCCGATGGGACAGAGCTCCTACAATGAGCAGTTCTTC
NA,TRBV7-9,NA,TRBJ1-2,CASSLEPRGGYTF,TGTGCCAGCAGCTTAGAGCCCCGTGGTGGCTACACCTTC
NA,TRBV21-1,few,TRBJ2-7,CASRLKREGSGEQYF,TGTGCCAGCAGGCTAAAGAGGGAGGGTTCAGGCGAGCAGTACTTC
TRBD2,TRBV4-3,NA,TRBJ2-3,CASSSTSGWGDTQYF,TGCGCCAGCAGTTCGACTAGCGGTTGGGGAGATACGCAGTATTTT
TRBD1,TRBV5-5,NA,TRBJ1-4,CASSMGQLFPNEKLFF,TGTGCCAGCAGCATGGGACAGCTATTTCCTAATGAAAAACTGTTTTTT
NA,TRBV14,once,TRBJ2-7,CASSLSGYEQYF,TGTGCCAGCAGCCTCAGCGGCTACGAGCAGTACTTC
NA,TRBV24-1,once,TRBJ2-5,CATSDFSGRDGQETQYF,TGTGCCACCAGTGATTTCAGTGGGAGAGACGGGCAAGAGACCCAGTACTTC